This T cell receptor (beta chain) originates from a study of vaccination and CD4 T cells after COVID-19. Whole-study context: Overlapping spike peptides served as the stimulus for the cells. These peptides came from SARS-CoV-2 and from the common cold coronaviruses HCoV-NL63, HCoV-OC43 and HCoV-229E.

Sample treatment: approximately 9-day PBMC culture with coronavirus spike peptide pools or control peptides (ViraFEST assay). One should note that the unexposed donor's CD4+ T cells were collected before the COVID-19 pandemic (2011-2018). For this clonotype: Its antigen is not known.

The Oncomine TCR Beta short-read assay was applied to DNA of cultured CD4+ T cells. Cultured CD4+ T cells were the source of extracted genomic DNA. TCRdb passed the PCR reads through MiXCR, listing each CDR3 protein once. The sample has some 10,000 distinct CDR3 sequences; 28% are singletons. Material for sequencing was CD4+ T cells from blood, cultured in vitro. The receptor was isolated from a human donor in good health.

The CDR3 spells CASSYGQGFRAPLHF. The DNA for the CDR3 is TGTGCCAGCAGTTACGGACAGGGATTTCGGGCACCCCTCCACTTT. The chain uses TRBV6-2 or TRBV6-3 and TRBJ1-6; 8 bases align to TRBD1. The CDR3 length is 15 residues. Germline V lookup: CDR1 MNHEY, CDR2 SVGEGT. The ends lost 2 bases at V and 11 bases at J; junction bases unmatched: 8.